Following are 29 T cell receptor beta chains from one sample sequenced in a study of CD8+ T cells in alopecia areata. The authors extracted RNA and reverse transcribed it into cDNA as the sequencing template. Repertoires were generated with immunoSEQ multiplex PCR, while TCRdb's copy carries only in-frame clones and drops some. The sample holds about 160,000 clones, about three fifths seen once. Stated treatment: oral pan-JAK inhibitor, 5-10 mg twice daily. Sequencing was performed on CD4+ T cells sorted from blood, taken at week 4, from a patient treated with tofacitinib. Receptor source: a human donor with alopecia areata.

This clone showed up just a few times. The chain employs TRBV29-1 and TRBJ2-3, with TRBD2 matching over 11 bases. The germline gives CDR1 SQVTM, CDR2 ANQGSEA. V lost 5 bases, J lost 1 base, and 5 bases stayed unmatched. The CDR3 consists of 15 residues. CDR3 amino acids: CSVNLAGGRTDTQYF. For the CDR3, the DNA is TGCAGCGTTAACCTAGCGGGGGGCCGCACAGATACGCAGTATTTT.

This clone has just a few counts. The chain couples TRBV2 to TRBJ2-3, with a possible D match to TRBD2 (5 bases). The CDR3 length is 15 residues. The germline V and J ends were trimmed by 3 bases and 2 bases, with 12 bases remaining between them. Germline-derived CDR1 and CDR2 are SNHLY and FYNNEI. The CDR3 DNA reads TGTGCCAGCAGTGATGCAATCGGGATCACAGATACGCAGTATTTT. Protein: CASSDAIGITDTQYF.

V usage is TRBV5-6 and J usage is TRBJ2-5; D unclear. The V end lost 1 base, the J end lost 1 base, and 11 bases lay between the germline ends. The CDR3 has 15 amino acids. Germline V CDR1 and CDR2: SGHDT, YYEEEE. CDR3 DNA sequence: TGTGCCAGCAGCTTGCTCGGACGGAGCCAAGAGACCCAGTACTTC. Translation: CASSLLGRSQETQYF.

The chain combines TRBV7-8 with TRBJ2-5; the D is unclear. Germline lookup yields CDR1 SGHVS and CDR2 FQNEAQ. CDR3 length: 16 residues. The V and J ends lost 0 bases and 0 bases respectively, with 11 bases between them. Written as DNA, the CDR3 is TGTGCCAGCAGCTTAGCGCGAGGACGCAACCAAGAGACCCAGTACTTC. It translates to CASSLARGRNQETQYF.

This clone was seen just once. This chain connects TRBV5-6 to TRBJ2-7; D may match TRBD1 or TRBD2 (5 bases each). Germline V gene data show CDR1 as SGHDT and CDR2 as YYEEEE. Trimming pared 0 bases from V and 1 base from J, leaving 17 bases between. This CDR3 is 17 amino acids long. CDR3 DNA: TGTGCCAGCAGCTTGGCTTTGTCCGGGACCGTTTCCTACGAGCAGTACTTC. Its translation is CASSLALSGTVSYEQYF.

The V gene is TRBV14, the J gene TRBJ2-5, with 9 bases lining up with TRBD1. Losses at the gene ends were 5 bases for V and 5 bases for J; bases not matched to a gene: 15. Germline V CDR1 and CDR2: SGHDN, FVKESK. CDR3 length: 17 residues. The CDR3 sequence: CASSADRGGFRRETQYF. The DNA for the CDR3 is TGTGCCAGCAGCGCTGACAGGGGGGGTTTTCGACGGGAGACCCAGTACTTC.

The rearrangement joins TRBV4-2 to TRBJ1-2; D gene unclear. V shed 0 bases and J shed 7 bases, with 15 bases lying between them. Germline CDR1 reads LGHNA; CDR2 reads YNFKEQ. The CDR3 runs 15 residues. CDR3 coding DNA: TGTGCCAGCAGCCAAGATCGGCAGGCCTATAGTGGCTACACCTTC. Its translation: CASSQDRQAYSGYTF.

This sequence joins TRBV29-1 and TRBJ1-2; possible D gene TRBD1, 5 bases. The CDR3 is made up of 12 amino acids. CDR1 is SQVTM, CDR2 ANQGSEA, per germline. The V and J ends lost 7 bases and 7 bases respectively, with 16 bases between them. As DNA, the CDR3 is TGCAGCGGGGGGAATGAGAAGGGTGGCTACACCTTC. Its protein product is CSGGNEKGGYTF.

This clone was counted between two and nine times. The genes are TRBV5-1 and TRBJ2-5; D is ambiguous. Germline assignment: CDR1 SGHRS and CDR2 YFSETQ. With 0 bases removed from V and 5 bases from J, the gap between germline ends came to 8 bases. CDR3 length: 13 amino acids. The CDR3 reads CASSLEYLETQYF. The CDR3 DNA sequence: TGCGCCAGCAGCTTGGAATACCTGGAGACCCAGTACTTC.

The chain carries TRBV21-1 and TRBJ2-3; the D call of TRBD1 is as the table states it, not checked on the DNA. TRBV21-1 is reported as a pseudogene. The CDR3 has 15 amino acids. The CDR3 DNA reads as TGTGCCAGCATCGACCCGGGACAGGAATCAGATACGCAGTATTTT. Amino acids: CASIDPGQESDTQYF.

The rearrangement uses TRBV27 and TRBJ1-1, with D unresolved. This CDR3 has 13 residues. Trimming took 4 bases from V and 8 from J, leaving 14 bases between them. Germline-derived CDR1 and CDR2 are MNHEY and SMNVEV (reference sequence). CDR3 sequence: CASSSSLSAEAFF. The CDR3 DNA is TGTGCCAGCAGTTCCTCGCTTTCGGCCGAAGCTTTCTTT.

This clone was observed a few times. This rearrangement joins TRBV29-1 to TRBJ1-4, with D maybe TRBD1 (5 bases). The CDR3 is 15 amino acids. The V gene's germline CDR1 is SQVTM and CDR2 ANQGSEA. V was cut by 5 bases and J by 0 bases, with 13 bases left in between. CDR3 sequence reads: CSVFGTVATNEKLFF. The CDR3 nucleotides are TGCAGCGTTTTTGGGACTGTTGCAACTAATGAAAAACTGTTTTTT.

The chain recombines TRBV6-5 with TRBJ1-5; D gene uncertain. Germline V gene lookup returns CDR1 MNHEY and CDR2 SVGAGI. V lost 0 bases and J 0 bases, leaving 3 bases between the germline ends. The CDR3 covers 14 residues. CDR3 DNA sequence: TGTGCCAGCAGTTACTCGCCTAGCAATCAGCCCCAGCATTTT. It translates to CASSYSPSNQPQHF.

Only one count was recorded for this clone. The chain combines TRBV11-2 with TRBJ2-5, with D perhaps matching TRBD2 (7 bases). This CDR3 is built from 15 residues. Trimming stripped 2 bases from V and 5 bases from J, with 15 bases between. CDR1 is SGHAT and CDR2 is FQNNGV in the germline V gene. The CDR3 reads CASSLRGAFGETQYF. Written as DNA, the CDR3 is TGTGCCAGCAGCTTACGGGGGGCGTTCGGGGAGACCCAGTACTTC.

The genes are TRBV27 and TRBJ2-5, with 14 bases matching TRBD2. This CDR3 contains 16 residues. Germline-derived CDR1 and CDR2 are MNHEY and SMNVEV (reference sequence). Unmatched junction bases numbered 6, after V lost 4 bases and J lost 5 bases. CDR3 in DNA: TGTGCCAGCAGTTCCAGACTAGCGGGGGGGCTGGAGACCCAGTACTTC. This encodes CASSSRLAGGLETQYF.

This clone appeared a few times. The gene calls are TRBV7-9 and TRBJ1-1; a weak D match, TRBD1 (5 bases). The ends were cut back, 2 bases at V and 7 bases at J, with 11 bases in the middle. The germline V gene has CDR1 SEHNR and CDR2 FQNEAQ (reference sequence). The CDR3 is 13 amino acids. In nucleotides, the CDR3 is TGTGCCAGCAGCTTACTCAGGGCCGGTGAAGCTTTCTTT. Its translation: CASSLLRAGEAFF.

This clone was counted between two and nine times. The chain is built from TRBV5-1 and TRBJ2-5; D gene ambiguous. The CDR3 covers 12 residues. The V end was cut by 1 base, the J end by 5 bases, with 6 bases between. Per the germline V gene, CDR1 is SGHRS and CDR2 is YFSETQ. Written as DNA, the CDR3 is TGCGCCAGCAGCTTGCTAGGGGAGACCCAGTACTTC. The encoded protein is CASSLLGETQYF.

This chain uses TRBV2 with TRBJ1-1; 7 positions match TRBD1. Trimming at V came to 5 bases and at J to 2 bases, leaving 5 bases not matched to a gene. The CDR3 contains 14 residues. From germline, CDR1 is SNHLY and CDR2 FYNNEI. This CDR3 reads CASSITGDNTEAFF. DNA for the CDR3: TGTGCCAGCAGTATTACAGGGGACAACACTGAAGCTTTCTTT.

V and J are TRBV30 and TRBJ2-7, with D unclear. CDR1 is GTSNPN and CDR2 is SVGIG in the germline V gene (reference sequence). The V gene lost 1 base and the J gene lost 6 bases, with 7 bases spanning the gap. This CDR3 is 11 amino acids long. CDR3 nucleotide sequence: TGTGCCTGGAGTGCCCCGGTCGAGCAGTACTTC. This codes for CAWSAPVEQYF.

V gene TRBV30 combines with J gene TRBJ1-1; D is unclear. Germline V gives CDR1 GTSNPN, CDR2 SVGIG (reference sequence). The length of the CDR3 is 14 residues. Deletions cut 4 bases from V and 2 bases from J, with 14 bases between. The CDR3 DNA reads TGTGCCTGGAAATCCCCCTGGCCTAACACTGAAGCTTTCTTT. It translates to CAWKSPWPNTEAFF. Together with reference TRBV30 and TRBJ1-1, the CDR3 gives the full variable domain: SQTIHQWPATLVQPVGSPLSLECTVEGTSNPNLYWYRQAAGRGLQLLFYSVGIGQISSEVPQNLSASRPQDRQFILSSKKLLLSDSGFYLCAWKSPWPNTEAFFGQGTRLTVV.

The chain recombines TRBV30 with TRBJ2-3; no clear D. Germline loops: CDR1 GTSNPN, CDR2 SVGIG (reference sequence). Trimming cost V 5 bases and J 5 bases, with 5 bases left between them. The CDR3 spans 10 residues. For the CDR3, the DNA is TGTGCCTGGTCAGGAGATACGCAGTATTTT. Protein sequence: CAWSGDTQYF. Full variable domain (missing parts from reference TRBV30 and TRBJ2-3): SQTIHQWPATLVQPVGSPLSLECTVEGTSNPNLYWYRQAAGRGLQLLFYSVGIGQISSEVPQNLSASRPQDRQFILSSKKLLLSDSGFYLCAWSGDTQYFGPGTRLTVL.

In its sample, this clone was seen a few times. J is TRBJ2-2 and V is TRBV29-1; 8 positions agree with TRBD1. The CDR3 has 12 amino acids. Trimming took 6 bases from V and 9 from J; bases not matched to a gene: 6. Germline CDR1 and CDR2: SQVTM and ANQGSEA. The CDR3 spells CSVGGQGRELFF. The CDR3 DNA reads TGCAGCGTGGGCGGACAGGGTCGGGAGCTGTTTTTT.

The V gene is TRBV30, the J gene TRBJ1-6, with D uncertain. Trimming left V 5 bases short and J 14 bases short, with 16 bases between. The CDR3 covers 12 residues. Germline V CDR1 and CDR2: GTSNPN, SVGIG (reference sequence). The CDR3 nucleotides read TGTGCCTGGTGCATCACGGGCGTATCCCTCCACTTT. It specifies CAWCITGVSLHF.

The CDR3 loop reads CASSLHWNTEAFF. CDR3 DNA: TGTGCCAGCAGTTTACACTGGAACACTGAAGCTTTCTTT. The chain is built from TRBV7-3 and TRBJ1-1, with D unresolved. The CDR3 is 13 residues long. CDR1 is SGHTA and CDR2 is FQGTGA in the germline V gene. The V end was cut by 6 bases, the J end by 1 base, with 9 bases between.

V gene TRBV7-9 combines with J gene TRBJ2-5; D not certain. The CDR3 length is 13 residues. Germline values: CDR1 SEHNR, CDR2 FQNEAQ (reference sequence). V dropped 5 bases and J dropped 7 bases, with 14 bases sitting between them. The CDR3 DNA reads as TGTGCCAGCAGCGCGACACTGGTGAGGACCCAGTACTTC. It yields the protein CASSATLVRTQYF. Looking up the rest from reference TRBV7-9 and TRBJ2-5 gives the full variable domain: DTGVSQNPRHKITKRGQNVTFRCDPISEHNRLYWYRQTLGQGPEFLTYFQNEAQLEKSRLLSDRFSAERPKGSFSTLEIQRTEQGDSAMYLCASSATLVRTQYFGPGTRLLVL.

V is TRBV30 and J is TRBJ2-3; possibly TRBD1 for D (6 bases). The CDR3 is 15 amino acids. The germline V gene encodes CDR1 GTSNPN and CDR2 SVGIG (reference sequence). Trimming left V 5 bases short and J 4 bases short, with 19 bases between. The CDR3 DNA reads as TGTGCCTGGGGCCGGCGGCAGGGGAATGCAGATACGCAGTATTTT. Translated: CAWGRRQGNADTQYF.

The rearrangement joins TRBV4-3 to TRBJ1-5, with D possibly TRBD1 on 6 matching bases. Germline V lookup: CDR1 LGHNA, CDR2 YSLEER. This CDR3 region has 15 residues. V was trimmed by 5 bases and J by 0 bases, leaving 11 bases between them. The CDR3 DNA is TGCGCCAGCAGCTTTAACAGGGTTAGCAATCAGCCCCAGCATTTT. This gives the protein CASSFNRVSNQPQHF.

The chain joins TRBV4-1 to TRBJ2-3; 9 bases fit TRBD2. There are 17 residues in the CDR3. Germline-derived CDR1 and CDR2 are MGHRA and YSYEKL. Trimming removed 3 bases from V and 5 bases from J; junction bases left unmatched: 12. The CDR3 DNA follows: TGCGCCAGCAGCCAGATCTCTGGCGGGGGGGCCAGAGATACGCAGTATTTT. Its protein is CASSQISGGGARDTQYF.

The chain has TRBV11-2 and TRBJ2-1, with 7 bases aligning to TRBD2. The V gene's germline CDR1 is SGHAT and CDR2 FQNNGV. V was pared by 8 bases and J by 6 bases, with 10 bases of the junction left unmatched. The CDR3 spans 14 residues. CDR3 DNA: TGTGCCAGCGTCCGGGACTACCTTCTCAATGAGCAGTTCTTC. Protein sequence: CASVRDYLLNEQFF.